The present T cell receptor (beta chain) was sequenced within a study of blood T cell repertoires in COVID-19. Germline V gene data show CDR1 as LGHDT and CDR2 as YNNKEL (reference sequence). The CDR3 extends over 15 amino acids. V lost 1 base to trimming and J lost 3 bases; unmatched junction nucleotides: 4. Data came from immunoSEQ multiplex PCR; TCRdb stores just in-frame clones and leaves some out. The data hold about 58,000 clones, with more than 80% observed a single time. The TCR comes from a man in his 60s with COVID-19, enrolled during active disease. The rearrangement joins TRBV3-1 (or the pseudogene TRBV3-2) to TRBJ2-7; 9 bases agree with TRBD1. Sequenced material: peripheral blood. The DNA of the CDR3 is TGTGCCAGCAGCCAAGGACAGGGGGGGTTCTACGAGCAGTACTTC. Translating it yields CASSQGQGGFYEQYF.